The 23 T cell receptor beta chains presented below share a single source sample, sequenced in a study of T cell changes during pregnancy in multiple sclerosis. Profiling relied on immunoSEQ multiplex PCR, and the TCRdb table lists in-frame clones only, not all of them. There are about 93,000 clones in the sample; less than 95% occur only once, and around 0.93% lies in the top ten. Sequenced here: peripheral blood, sampled before pregnancy. The receptors shown here come from a female donor with multiple sclerosis, enrolled in a pregnancy study.

This rearrangement joins TRBV4-2 to TRBJ1-5; 9 nucleotides align to TRBD1. This CDR3 region has 17 residues. From germline, CDR1 is LGHNA and CDR2 YNFKEQ. The V segment lost 0 bases and the J segment 6 bases; nucleotides outside the gene matches: 9. The CDR3 region has the DNA TGTGCCAGCAGCCAAGATAGGGGACAGGGTAATATTCAGCCCCAGCATTTT. Translated, it gives CASSQDRGQGNIQPQHF.

This chain connects TRBV13 to TRBJ2-7; 11 bases align to TRBD2. The CDR3 has 15 amino acids. Per germline, CDR1 PRHDT and CDR2 FYEKMQ (reference sequence). The trim removed 5 bases at V and 3 bases at J, leaving 6 bases unmatched. CDR3 sequence: CASSATSGDSYEQYF. The DNA for the CDR3 is TGTGCCAGCAGCGCGACTAGCGGGGATAGCTACGAGCAGTACTTC.

The V and J genes are TRBV11-2 and TRBJ2-7, with 8 bases that match TRBD1. The germline gives CDR1 SGHAT, CDR2 FQNNGV. V gave up 1 base and J gave up 4 bases; unmatched junction bases: 6. This CDR3 is 15 amino acids long. CDR3 amino acids: CASSLGGTGWYEQYF. For the CDR3, the DNA is TGTGCCAGCAGCTTAGGTGGGACAGGATGGTACGAGCAGTACTTC.

V and J are TRBV9 and TRBJ1-1, with TRBD1 matching over 7 bases. Germline V gives CDR1 SGDLS, CDR2 YYNGEE. The CDR3 loop spans 14 amino acids. V was pared by 4 bases and J by 4 bases, with 7 bases of the junction left unmatched. The CDR3 DNA follows: TGTGCCAGCAGCCCCGGGCAGGGGGGCACTGAAGCTTTCTTT. This gives the protein CASSPGQGGTEAFF.

The chain combines TRBV5-4 with TRBJ2-2; 8 bases fit TRBD2. The V segment lost 4 bases and the J segment 4 bases; nucleotides outside the gene matches: 12. Germline lookup yields CDR1 SGHNT and CDR2 YYREEE (reference sequence). The CDR3 loop spans 17 amino acids. The CDR3 bases are TGTGCCAGCAGCCTTTCTCGATCCGGGAGGGGCACCGGGGAGCTGTTTTTT. Encoded protein: CASSLSRSGRGTGELFF.

This rearrangement joins TRBV30 to TRBJ2-1, with a possible D match to TRBD1 (5 bases). The CDR3 consists of 15 residues. V was pared by 1 base and J by 9 bases, with 19 bases between. CDR1 is GTSNPN and CDR2 is SVGIG in the germline V gene (reference sequence). The CDR3 DNA follows: TGTGCCTGGAGTGCAGGGATAGCTCGGTTGGGTGAGCAGTTCTTC. Translation: CAWSAGIARLGEQFF.

The chain employs TRBV2 and TRBJ1-3; no clear D gene. The CDR3 sequence is 16 residues long. Trimming pared 3 bases from V and 0 bases from J, leaving 12 bases between. Germline CDR1 is SNHLY and CDR2 is FYNNEI. This chain's CDR3 is CASSEAEAPSGNTIYF. Here the CDR3 DNA reads TGTGCCAGCAGTGAGGCGGAGGCCCCCTCTGGAAACACCATATATTTT.

V and J are TRBV28 and TRBJ2-7; D is perhaps TRBD1 (6 bases). The CDR3 totals 13 residues. The V and J ends lost 7 bases and 4 bases respectively, with 14 bases between them. In germline, CDR1 is MDHEN, CDR2 SYDVKM. The CDR3 sequence is CASKIPGTYEQYF. The CDR3 DNA reads TGTGCCAGCAAAATCCCGGGGACATACGAGCAGTACTTC.

This clone is a singleton in its sample. The genes are TRBV27 and TRBJ2-7; 10 nucleotides align to TRBD2. The CDR3 runs 17 residues. Germline-derived CDR1 and CDR2 are MNHEY and SMNVEV (reference sequence). After removal of 2 bases from V and 7 bases from J, the junction contained 14 bases not matched to a gene. This chain's CDR3 is CASSLKGGTSGTGEQYF. The CDR3 DNA follows: TGTGCCAGCAGTTTAAAAGGGGGAACTAGCGGGACTGGTGAGCAGTACTTC.

The chain carries TRBV19 and TRBJ1-5; tentatively, D is TRBD1 (6 bases). The V and J ends lost 6 bases and 4 bases respectively, with 7 bases between them. CDR1 and CDR2 (germline): LNHDA, SQIVND (reference sequence). This CDR3 is built from 12 residues. CDR3 in amino acids: CASRGQNQPQHF. The DNA for the CDR3 is TGTGCCAGTAGAGGACAGAATCAGCCCCAGCATTTT. The full variable domain, its missing parts supplied by reference TRBV19 and TRBJ1-5, is DGGITQSPKYLFRKEGQNVTLSCEQNLNHDAMYWYRQDPGQGLRLIYYSQIVNDFQKGDIAEGYSVSREKKESFPLTVTSAQKNPTAFYLCASRGQNQPQHFGDGTRLSIL.

A remark on this clone: One junction end does not reproduce the germline sequence, and a read error may be involved. The chain couples TRBV5-8 to TRBJ2-1; 11 bases agree with TRBD2. Per the germline V gene, CDR1 is SGHTS and CDR2 is YDEGEE. This CDR3 is 15 amino acids long. The CDR3 reads CTSSLGLAEYNEQFF. The CDR3 DNA reads as TGTACCAGCAGCTTGGGACTAGCGGAATACAATGAGCAGTTCTTC.

The chain links TRBV9 to TRBJ1-1; D may be TRBD1 (6 bases). Germline V lookup: CDR1 SGDLS, CDR2 YYNGEE. V was trimmed by 0 bases and J by 0 bases, leaving 9 bases between them. This CDR3 is 15 amino acids long. The chain's CDR3 is CASSVEGVMNTEAFF. The CDR3 nucleotides read TGTGCCAGCAGCGTAGAGGGGGTGATGAACACTGAAGCTTTCTTT. Using reference TRBV9 and TRBJ1-1 for the parts outside the CDR3, the full variable domain is DSGVTQTPKHLITATGQRVTLRCSPRSGDLSVYWYQQSLDQGLQFLIQYYNGEERAKGNILERFSAQQFPDLHSELNLSSLELGDSALYFCASSVEGVMNTEAFFGQGTRLTVV.

The chain carries TRBV10-2 and TRBJ2-7; the D gene is possibly TRBD1 (6 bases). CDR3 length: 12 amino acids. Per germline, CDR1 WSHSY and CDR2 SAAADI. The germline V and J ends were trimmed by 5 bases and 6 bases, with 11 bases remaining between them. The CDR3 loop is CASSPGHLEQYF. The CDR3 DNA follows: TGCGCCAGCAGTCCGGGACATCTCGAGCAGTACTTC.

V is TRBV9 and J is TRBJ2-1; D is perhaps TRBD2 (6 bases). V was trimmed by 2 bases and J by 1 base, leaving 10 bases between them. Germline V gene sequence: CDR1 SGDLS, CDR2 YYNGEE. The CDR3 contains 15 residues. The CDR3 sequence is CASSVQAGSYNEQFF. The CDR3, as DNA: TGTGCCAGCAGCGTCCAGGCGGGGTCCTACAATGAGCAGTTCTTC.

V and J are TRBV10-1 and TRBJ2-5; no firm D call. Looked up from germline, CDR1 is WNHNN and CDR2 is SYGVQD (reference sequence). V shed 0 bases and J shed 2 bases, with 7 bases lying between them. The CDR3 is 14 amino acids. The CDR3, as DNA: TGCGCCAGCAGTGAGTCTTCCAGGCAAGAGACCCAGTACTTC. Protein product: CASSESSRQETQYF.

This clone was counted once. The chain recombines TRBV2 with TRBJ1-2; TRBD1 matches at 8 bases. V lost 6 bases to trimming and J lost 4 bases; unmatched junction nucleotides: 7. CDR1 is SNHLY, CDR2 FYNNEI, per germline. The CDR3 is made up of 14 amino acids. The chain's CDR3 is CASRVETGAYGYTF. Here the CDR3 DNA reads TGTGCCAGCAGGGTTGAGACAGGGGCCTATGGCTACACCTTC.

In this sample, this clone turned up a few times. The rearrangement links TRBV11-2 to TRBJ1-6; TRBD1 matches 7 bases. The CDR3 contains 14 residues. Germline V gene data show CDR1 as SGHAT and CDR2 as FQNNGV. V trimming: 4 bases; J trimming: 6 bases; junction bases outside the gene matches: 3. The CDR3: CASSSGTANSPLHF. As DNA, the CDR3 is TGTGCCAGCAGCTCCGGGACAGCTAATTCACCCCTCCACTTT.

The chain employs TRBV18 and TRBJ2-7; maybe TRBD1 (5 bases). The length of the CDR3 is 16 residues. Germline V gives CDR1 KGHSH, CDR2 LQKENI. V was shortened by 0 bases and J by 0 bases, with 12 bases between the two germline ends. The CDR3 nucleotides read TGTGCCAGCTCACCACCGGTGACAGAGCTCTCCTACGAGCAGTACTTC. This encodes CASSPPVTELSYEQYF.

V and J are TRBV5-1 and TRBJ1-2; 8 positions agree with TRBD1. The CDR3 is 18 residues long. Germline V lookup: CDR1 SGHRS, CDR2 YFSETQ. The V and J ends lost 4 bases and 0 bases, in that order; junction bases with no gene match: 14. DNA of the CDR3: TGCGCCAGCAGCCCGAGGGGCGACAGGGGAAGAGCTAACTATGGCTACACCTTC. Translation: CASSPRGDRGRANYGYTF.

This clone turned up a few times. The chain is built from TRBV19 and TRBJ1-3, with D perhaps matching TRBD1 (6 bases). Germline loops: CDR1 LNHDA, CDR2 SQIVND (reference sequence). The CDR3 length is 14 residues. V dropped 3 bases and J dropped 3 bases, with 9 bases sitting between them. CDR3 sequence reads: CASSINRDGNTIYF. Written as DNA, the CDR3 is TGTGCCAGTAGTATTAACAGGGATGGAAACACCATATATTTT.

This clone appeared once. CDR3 DNA sequence: TGTGCCAGCAGTGGGCGGGAGGGACAGCCCCAGCATTTT. Its translation is CASSGREGQPQHF. This chain joins TRBV2 and TRBJ1-5; D remains unclear. The V gene's germline CDR1 is SNHLY and CDR2 FYNNEI. The length of the CDR3 is 13 residues. V lost 4 bases, J lost 7 bases, and 11 bases lay in between.

A few counts support this clone. The rearrangement links TRBV7-3 to TRBJ2-5; D is possibly TRBD2 (5 bases). V was shortened by 3 bases and J by 9 bases, with 11 bases between the two germline ends. Germline CDR1 SGHTA, CDR2 FQGTGA. The CDR3 length is 12 residues. CDR3 DNA: TGTGCCAGCAGCTTCCCCCACGGGGCCCAGTACTTC. Translated: CASSFPHGAQYF.

The chain combines TRBV5-1 with TRBJ2-5, with 7 positions matching TRBD1. V lost 0 bases, J lost 5 bases, and 7 bases stayed unmatched. There are 15 residues in the CDR3. Germline V gene sequence: CDR1 SGHRS, CDR2 YFSETQ. CDR3 residues: CASSLETGLWETQYF. CDR3 bases: TGCGCCAGCAGCTTGGAGACAGGGTTGTGGGAGACCCAGTACTTC.